This T cell receptor beta chain was sequenced during a study of PD-L1 blockade in urothelial cancer (dated by TCRdb to about 2017). For the wider study: All patients started therapy around 2014 and received atezolizumab 1,200 mg intravenously every 3 weeks. Twenty-five of 29 patients were identified as males with urothelial cancer of bladder origin, and a prior smoking history was reported by 18 of 29 patients. An ECOG performance status of 0 or 1 was recorded for the patients, and 0 to 3 prior chemotherapy regimens had been received by the patients. Blood samples were analyzed at two time points: 3 weeks after treatment start (second dose) and 6 weeks after treatment start. A median of about 140,000 T cells and approximately 86,000 unique TCRs was obtained from blood samples, and a median clonality of 0.080 was observed. The study, an exploratory multi-omic analysis, examined somatic, immune and clinical correlates of response to PD-L1 blockade with atezolizumab in urothelial cancer. TCR sequencing covered pretreatment tumor samples and matched, serially collected peripheral blood taken before and after atezolizumab treatment. Progression-free survival longer than 6 months counted as durable clinical benefit, and TCR features were additionally tested against both progression-free and overall survival. In the same patients, pretreatment tumors underwent whole exome sequencing and RNA sequencing in addition to TCR sequencing. Durable clinical benefit was achieved by nine patients and was not achieved by 20 patients. Some 30 patients had pretreatment blood TCR-seq, some 25 had at least one posttreatment blood collection, and some 25 had tumor TCR-seq. Results the study describes overall, beyond this receptor: Because the sample size was small (n ≈ 29) and many of the analyses were exploratory, the results are meant to be hypothesis-generating. At 3 weeks after the start of treatment, tumor-associated TCR clones in peripheral blood had expanded more in patients with durable benefit (n of about 20, p = 0.022). A pretreatment peripheral blood TCR clonality below the median was linked to improved progression-free and overall survival.

Synthetic TCR analog templates were spiked into each PCR so that absolute template abundance could be estimated from read counts. The immunoSEQ assay used bias-controlled V and J gene primers to amplify TCRbeta CDR3 regions from genomic DNA. Rearranged TCRbeta segments were sequenced at approximately 20X coverage. As for the original processing: Clustering was used to correct sequencing errors, and CDR3s were annotated against IMGT so that V, D and J genes could be assigned. Out-of-frame and stop-codon sequences were excluded, and only productive TCRbeta rearrangements were used in downstream analyses. Clonality was computed as one minus Shannon entropy normalized by the log of the number of unique productive sequences. Clones differing between time points or between blood and tumor were identified by Fisher's exact test with Benjamini-Hochberg correction at adjusted p below 0.01. TCRdb took over this immuneACCESS table, retaining in-frame rearrangements with V and J assigned. Such tables are incomplete; in checked studies, under half of the missing clones stem from an unresolved V gene, and the remainder is unexplained. That table gives V, J and clone size, and the DNA gave D and trimming. Recorded for this sample are about 50,000 clones; roughly 80% of them occurred a single time. Of the sample, roughly 3.6% is held by the ten largest clones.

A total of 25 to 35 patients with locally advanced or metastatic urothelial carcinoma, treated at Memorial Sloan Kettering on a trial protocol, made up the cohort. Peripheral blood mononuclear cells were collected pretreatment and during treatment, at between 1 and 8 total time points per patient. The Qiagen DNeasy Blood extraction kit was used to purify genomic DNA from total PBMCs and tumor samples. PBMCs were collected pretreatment and during treatment, and were isolated and stored as previously described. The germline V gene (reference sequence) supplies CDR1 LNHDA and CDR2 SQIVND. The CDR3 has 16 amino acids, counting the end cysteine and phenylalanine. Just CDR3 DNA is preserved here, 48 bases in frame from base 1. Trimmed from V: 3 bases; trimmed from J: 1 base; junction bases lacking a gene match: 5. With regard to this clone: Its cognate antigen has yet to be identified. Base qualities are not provided; no much larger clone lies one nucleotide away.

Sample: PBMCs, taken around atezolizumab (anti-PD-L1) treatment. This TCR derives from a man between 65 and 85 years old with urothelial cancer. The receptor chain draws on TRBV19 and TRBJ2-3; 9 bases in the junction line up with TRBD1. The DNA reads as follows: TGTGCCAGTAGTATCGGACAGGGGTACGGCACAGATACGCAGTATTTT. It encodes CASSIGQGYGTDTQYF.